Here is one T cell receptor (beta chain) with its context. This sample is part of a study of blood T cell repertoires in COVID-19. On the study more broadly: From the United States, Italy and Spain came samples of acute and convalescent COVID-19. Sources were T cells, B-cell-depleted T cells, or PBMCs; the material itself was cDNA or gDNA.

Methods used by the authors: Counts of nucleated cells, estimated from reference gene primer amplification, were obtained. Profiling relied on immunoSEQ multiplex PCR, and the TCRdb table lists in-frame clones only, not all of them. D and trimming were read from the DNA, whereas the V and J calls and clone size are those reported in that table. This sample has more than 150,000 clones, with under 85% found just once. The sequence was obtained from a woman at least 80 years old with acute or convalescent COVID-19. Source material: peripheral blood.

The CDR3 here is CAISERGTANEQFF. The DNA for the CDR3 is TGTGCCATCAGTGAGCGGGGGACAGCGAATGAGCAGTTCTTC. V and J are TRBV10-3 and TRBJ2-1, with D maybe TRBD1 (7 bases). Trimming pared 2 bases from V and 7 bases from J, leaving 12 bases between. Germline CDR1 reads ENHRY; CDR2 reads SYGVKD. The CDR3 runs to 14 residues.